Presented here are 20 T cell receptor beta chains from one specimen sequenced in a study of T cells in Graves' hyperthyroidism and ophthalmopathy. Regions amplified from RNA transcripts were the TCR beta CDR3 regions. HTBI primers were the set used in a first-round RT-PCR of the TCR CDR3. TCRdb called the multiplex PCR reads again in MiXCR, with one record for every CDR3 protein. Of approximately 600,000 distinct CDR3 sequences in the sample, 15% to 20% are singletons; the top ten hold approximately 3.9%. Sequencing was performed on blood. These receptors were taken from a woman in her 30s with Graves' hyperthyroidism.

J is TRBJ2-7 and V is TRBV4-1; 7 bases align to TRBD1. Looked up from germline, CDR1 is MGHRA and CDR2 is YSYEKL. The CDR3 runs 16 residues. Unmatched junction bases numbered 7, after V lost 1 base and J lost 1 base. The CDR3 protein is CASSQAAGQDSYEQYF. CDR3 coding DNA: TGCGCCAGCAGCCAAGCGGCAGGACAGGATTCCTACGAGCAGTACTTC.

Comment on this clonotype: This may be a read error, as it is one base from a much larger clone. V usage is TRBV11-3 and J usage is TRBJ2-7, with unresolved D. V lost 5 bases and J 10 bases, leaving 12 bases between the germline ends. Germline V lookup: CDR1 SGHNT, CDR2 YENEEA. The CDR3 covers 11 residues. The CDR3 coding sequence is TGTGCCAGCAGCCTTTGGACCGATCAGTACTTC. Its protein is CASSLWTDQYF.

This clonotype was detected ten times or more. This rearrangement joins TRBV20-1 to TRBJ2-7; perhaps TRBD1 as D (5 bases). V was cut by 3 bases and J by 0 bases, with 15 bases left in between. CDR1 is DFQATT, CDR2 SNEGSKA, per germline (reference sequence). The CDR3 covers 15 residues. For the CDR3, the DNA is TGCAGTGCTAGCAGTTTAAGGGGTGTCTCCTACGAGCAGTACTTC. Amino acid sequence: CSASSLRGVSYEQYF.

The chain uses TRBV12-3 or TRBV12-4 and TRBJ2-2; possible D gene TRBD2, 5 bases. Trimming left V 4 bases short and J 6 bases short, with 9 bases between. CDR3 length equals 13 residues. The DNA for the CDR3 is TGTGCCAGCAGTTACGAGGGTCCCGGGGAGCTGTTTTTT. Translated: CASSYEGPGELFF.

In this sample, this clonotype turned up many times. V gene TRBV2 combines with J gene TRBJ1-1; the D gene is possibly TRBD1 (5 bases). Germline values: CDR1 SNHLY, CDR2 FYNNEI. The CDR3 is 17 amino acids. The V end lost 0 bases, the J end lost 3 bases, and 17 bases lay between the germline ends. This CDR3 is CASSEAMGGAIYTEAFF. The CDR3 DNA reads as TGTGCCAGCAGTGAAGCGATGGGAGGGGCTATCTACACTGAAGCTTTCTTT.

This clonotype was detected a few times. This sequence joins TRBV25-1 and TRBJ1-2; D remains ambiguous. Trimming left V 1 base short and J 7 bases short, with 13 bases between. CDR3 length equals 14 residues. Germline V gene lookup returns CDR1 MGHDK and CDR2 SYGVNS. CDR3 bases: TGTGCCAGCAGTGAATGGAAAGAGCGGGGTGGCTACACCTTC. This codes for CASSEWKERGGYTF.

The rearrangement links TRBV5-1 to TRBJ2-7; possibly TRBD2 for D (5 bases). Germline CDR1 and CDR2: SGHRS and YFSETQ. CDR3 length: 12 residues. Trimming cost V 3 bases and J 7 bases, with 11 bases left between them. Here the CDR3 DNA reads TGCGCCAGCAGCTCCCACCGCGGGGAGCAGTACTTC. Its translation: CASSSHRGEQYF.

This clonotype was counted at least ten times. V usage is TRBV28 and J usage is TRBJ2-5, with D maybe TRBD1 (5 bases). V gave up 5 bases and J gave up 5 bases, with 18 bases separating them. This CDR3 is built from 15 residues. CDR1 is MDHEN, CDR2 SYDVKM, per germline. CDR3 sequence: CASSPPESGRETQYF. The CDR3 DNA sequence: TGTGCCAGCAGTCCCCCCGAATCAGGGCGGGAGACCCAGTACTTC.

The chain links TRBV10-1 to TRBJ1-1, with D unresolved. The V end was cut by 2 bases, the J end by 4 bases, with 11 bases between. From germline, CDR1 is WNHNN and CDR2 SYGVQD (reference sequence). The CDR3 length is 14 residues. CDR3 coding DNA: TGCGCCAGCAGTGAGGGTACGTGGGGCACTGAAGCTTTCTTT. Protein sequence: CASSEGTWGTEAFF.

The chain links TRBV4-3 to TRBJ2-7; 7 bases are shared with TRBD2. The germline V gene encodes CDR1 LGHNA and CDR2 YSLEER. The CDR3 totals 13 residues. Trimming at V came to 9 bases and at J to 3 bases, leaving 8 bases not matched to a gene. The CDR3 region is CARKGAGDYEQYF. For the CDR3, the DNA is TGCGCCAGAAAGGGCGCGGGAGACTACGAGCAGTACTTC.

This clonotype was detected ten times or more. This sequence joins TRBV11-2 and TRBJ2-3; D unclear. This CDR3 has 15 residues. The V end was cut by 2 bases, the J end by 0 bases, with 9 bases between. Germline V gives CDR1 SGHAT, CDR2 FQNNGV. CDR3 nucleotides: TGTGCCAGCAGCTTAATCATTACTAGCACAGATACGCAGTATTTT. Protein: CASSLIITSTDTQYF. Supplemented by reference TRBV11-2 and TRBJ2-3, the full variable domain reads EAGVAQSPRYKIIEKRQSVAFWCNPISGHATLYWYQQILGQGPKLLIQFQNNGVVDDSQLPKDRFSAERLKGVDSTLKIQPAKLEDSAVYLCASSLIITSTDTQYFGPGTRLTVL.

The sample holds many counts of this clonotype. The rearrangement joins TRBV28 to TRBJ1-2; D call uncertain. The CDR3 contains 12 residues. Deletions cut 6 bases from V and 6 bases from J, with 11 bases between. CDR1 is MDHEN, CDR2 SYDVKM, per germline. The CDR3 protein is CASSRQQDGYTF. CDR3 nucleotide sequence: TGTGCCAGCAGCAGACAACAAGATGGCTACACCTTC.

This clonotype appeared many times. This rearrangement joins TRBV7-3 to TRBJ2-3; TRBD2 is a possible D gene (5 bases). Germline V lookup: CDR1 SGHTA, CDR2 FQGTGA. The CDR3 totals 16 residues. V shed 5 bases and J shed 2 bases, with 17 bases lying between them. The CDR3 DNA reads as TGTGCCAGCAGCGCTCCGTTTAGCGCACTCACAGATACGCAGTATTTT. Its translation: CASSAPFSALTDTQYF.

The chain has TRBV15 and TRBJ1-4; 8 bases agree with TRBD1. Germline-derived CDR1 and CDR2 are LNHNV and YYDKDF (reference sequence). The J segment lost 5 bases and the V segment lost 5 bases, leaving 7 bases of the junction unmatched. CDR3 length equals 15 residues. CDR3 sequence: CATSPSRDRNEKLFF. In nucleotides, the CDR3 is TGTGCCACCAGCCCTTCCCGGGACAGGAATGAAAAACTGTTTTTT.

V is TRBV6-1 and J is TRBJ1-6; no clear D. The CDR3 is 13 residues long. CDR1 and CDR2 from the germline V gene are MNHNS and SASEGT. The V end lost 2 bases, the J end lost 9 bases, and 8 bases lay between the germline ends. The CDR3 region is CASSEYRTSPLHF. The CDR3, as DNA: TGTGCCAGCAGTGAATATAGGACTTCACCCCTCCACTTT.

This clonotype came up a few times. The V and J genes are TRBV29-1 and TRBJ2-1, with TRBD1 identical over 7 bases. The ends lost 6 bases at V and 5 bases at J; junction bases unmatched: 7. Germline V gene data show CDR1 as SQVTM and CDR2 as ANQGSEA. The CDR3 contains 13 residues. CDR3 sequence reads: CSVRGQAHNEQFF. Written as DNA, the CDR3 is TGCAGCGTGAGAGGACAGGCACACAATGAGCAGTTCTTC.

This clonotype was seen only a few times. The chain links TRBV20-1 to TRBJ2-7; 7 nucleotides agree with TRBD2. The CDR3 consists of 18 residues. Per germline, CDR1 DFQATT and CDR2 SNEGSKA (reference sequence). Trimming at V came to 0 bases and at J to 0 bases, leaving 14 bases not matched to a gene. The CDR3 nucleotides are TGCAGTGCTAGAGATTGGTTTCGGGGAGGGGAGTCCTCCTACGAGCAGTACTTC. Translation: CSARDWFRGGESSYEQYF.

This clonotype occurred a few times. The V and J genes are TRBV11-3 and TRBJ2-1; TRBD1 is a possible D gene (5 bases). This CDR3 spans 13 amino acids. The V and J ends lost 5 bases and 7 bases respectively, with 12 bases between them. CDR1 and CDR2 (germline): SGHNT, YENEEA. The CDR3 nucleotides are TGTGCCAGCAGCCTCTCGACAGAGAATGAGCAGTTCTTC. The encoded protein is CASSLSTENEQFF.

This clonotype appeared a few times. The V gene is TRBV6-1, the J gene TRBJ1-1; perhaps TRBD1 as D (5 bases). The CDR3 loop spans 12 amino acids. The V end was cut by 7 bases, the J end by 7 bases, with 13 bases between. The germline gives CDR1 MNHNS, CDR2 SASEGT. The CDR3 DNA reads TGTGCCAGCACCAAATCAGGGTTTGAAGCTTTCTTT. Protein product: CASTKSGFEAFF.

V is TRBV2 and J is TRBJ2-2; 10 bases are a match to TRBD2. The CDR3 runs 15 residues. The V segment lost 6 bases and the J segment 5 bases; nucleotides outside the gene matches: 6. Germline lookup yields CDR1 SNHLY and CDR2 FYNNEI. The CDR3 loop is CASRSLAGETGELFF. CDR3 in DNA: TGTGCCAGCAGATCGCTAGCGGGAGAAACCGGGGAGCTGTTTTTT.